Sequencing of this TCR beta chain was carried out in a study of long-term antiretroviral therapy in people with HIV. Overall study: There is a gap of about a decade between the earliest samples and the later 2015 immediate-ART recommendation. Whole-study results and caveats: Clones with expansion before ART led the repertoire at all time points.

J gave up 6 bases and V 6 bases, and 4 bases lay outside the gene matches. CDR1 is MRHNA and CDR2 is SNTAGT in the germline V gene. The CDR3 has 14 residues. Running of the v3.0 immunoSEQ assay took place at survey level. The sequencing target was about 35,000-50,000 T-cell genomes per sample. Only in-frame clones appear in the TCRdb table, and some are missing; sequencing was by immunoSEQ multiplex PCR. This sample has tens of thousands of clones, with around 80% found just once. As concerns this clone: What it recognizes is unknown.

The chain uses TRBV6-4 and TRBJ2-3, with 12 bases that match TRBD1. The clonotype was recovered from a man younger than 45 with HIV. The input for sequencing was unsorted PBMCs, taken 2.8 years after starting antiretroviral therapy. The CDR3 DNA reads as TGTGCCAGCAGGGGACAGGGGGCGCCTGATACGCAGTATTTT. It translates to CASRGQGAPDTQYF.